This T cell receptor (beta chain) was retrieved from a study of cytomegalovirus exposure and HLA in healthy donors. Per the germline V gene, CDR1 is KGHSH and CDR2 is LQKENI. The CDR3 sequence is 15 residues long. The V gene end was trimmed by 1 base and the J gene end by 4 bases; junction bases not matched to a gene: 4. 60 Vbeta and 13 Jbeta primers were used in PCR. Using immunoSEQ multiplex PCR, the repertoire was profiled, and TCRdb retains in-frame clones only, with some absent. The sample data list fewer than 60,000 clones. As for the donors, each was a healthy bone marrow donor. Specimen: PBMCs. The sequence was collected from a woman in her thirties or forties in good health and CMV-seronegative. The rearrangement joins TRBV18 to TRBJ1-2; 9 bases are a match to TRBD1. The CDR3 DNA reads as TGTGCCAGCTCACCACAGGGACAGGGCGTCTATGGCTACACCTTC. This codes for CASSPQGQGVYGYTF.